These 18 T cell receptor beta chains were all obtained from the same sample, sequenced in a study of control samples from healthy donors and cancer patients (TCRdb year 2020). Library prep was done by the immunoSEQ multiplex PCR assay. This immuneACCESS table, as held by TCRdb, lists in-frame sequences with V and J called but not all clones. Of the missing ones, under half trace to an unresolved V gene in checked studies; the others have no known cause. Counted in this sample were roughly 150,000 clones; over 90% of them appeared once. The ten largest clones add up to over 2% of the sample. Sequenced input: blood. These receptors all stem from a man aged 45-65 years in good health.

This chain links TRBV4-1 with TRBJ2-3; 11 bases align to TRBD2. The CDR3 is 16 residues long. V lost 2 bases, J lost 3 bases, and 4 bases stayed unmatched. Germline CDR1 reads MGHRA; CDR2 reads YSYEKL. The CDR3, as DNA: TGCGCCAGCAGCCAAACTAGCGGGAGATTGACAGATACGCAGTATTTT. Translation gives CASSQTSGRLTDTQYF.

The chain joins TRBV20-1 to TRBJ2-7, with no clear D. CDR1 and CDR2 (germline): DFQATT, SNEGSKA (reference sequence). V was shortened by 5 bases and J by 6 bases, with 11 bases between the two germline ends. The CDR3 sequence is 11 residues long. The CDR3 reads CSALQTREQYF. In DNA, the CDR3 is TGCAGTGCTCTCCAGACACGCGAGCAGTACTTC.

The chain is built from TRBV4-2 and TRBJ2-2, with unresolved D. The CDR3 loop spans 16 amino acids. Trimming removed 1 base at V and 2 bases at J, with 11 bases between. In germline, CDR1 is LGHNA, CDR2 YNFKEQ. The CDR3: CASSQVWAGNTGELFF. CDR3 nucleotide sequence: TGTGCCAGCAGCCAAGTATGGGCAGGCAACACCGGGGAGCTGTTTTTT.

V and J are TRBV6-1 and TRBJ2-3, with D possibly being TRBD1 or TRBD2 (5 bases each). The CDR3 extends over 15 amino acids. Germline CDR1 MNHNS, CDR2 SASEGT. The germline V and J ends were trimmed by 2 bases and 4 bases, with 13 bases remaining between them. In DNA form, the CDR3 reads TGTGCCAGCAGTGAATGGGGGTACGGATCAGATACGCAGTATTTT. It yields the protein CASSEWGYGSDTQYF.

CDR3 sequence (DNA): TGCGCCAGCAGCCAAGATCCCTACCTTGAGCAGTTCTTC. Encoded protein: CASSQDPYLEQFF. The chain has TRBV4-1 and TRBJ2-1; D is uncertain. Per the germline V gene, CDR1 is MGHRA and CDR2 is YSYEKL. CDR3 length equals 13 residues. The V and J ends lost 0 bases and 9 bases respectively, with 9 bases between them.

The chain uses TRBV5-1 and TRBJ1-1; tentatively, D is TRBD1 (6 bases). Per the germline V gene, CDR1 is SGHRS and CDR2 is YFSETQ. The CDR3 is 16 residues long. V was cut by 0 bases and J by 1 base, with 13 bases left in between. The CDR3 loop reads CASSLARQGRNTEAFF. In DNA, the CDR3 is TGCGCCAGCAGCTTGGCTCGCCAGGGGAGGAACACTGAAGCTTTCTTT.

The V call is TRBV7-9, the J call TRBJ1-1; 8 bases agree with TRBD1. Germline V gives CDR1 SEHNR, CDR2 FQNEAQ (reference sequence). Trimming at V came to 1 base and at J to 2 bases, leaving 6 bases not matched to a gene. This CDR3 spans 16 amino acids. The CDR3 DNA follows: TGTGCCAGCAGCTTAGGTCGACAGGGGAAAAACACTGAAGCTTTCTTT. Its protein product is CASSLGRQGKNTEAFF.

V usage is TRBV5-1 and J usage is TRBJ1-2, with unresolved D. Trimming shortened V by 2 bases and J by 4 bases, and 9 bases separated the two germline ends. The CDR3 has 13 residues. The germline V gene encodes CDR1 SGHRS and CDR2 YFSETQ. The CDR3 loop is CASSFEGSYGYTF. The CDR3 DNA sequence: TGCGCCAGCAGCTTCGAGGGTTCCTATGGCTACACCTTC.

The V gene is TRBV5-1, the J gene TRBJ1-6, with 10 bases that match TRBD1. The CDR3 is 17 amino acids. V trimming: 4 bases; J trimming: 1 base; junction bases outside the gene matches: 5. Germline V gene sequence: CDR1 SGHRS, CDR2 YFSETQ. The CDR3 coding sequence is TGCGCCAGCAGCGCCTGGACAGGGGGGTCCTATAATTCACCCCTCCACTTT. Amino acids: CASSAWTGGSYNSPLHF.

This clone was detected only once. This chain connects TRBV27 to TRBJ1-1; a weak D match, TRBD1 (5 bases). The germline gives CDR1 MNHEY, CDR2 SMNVEV (reference sequence). V was trimmed by 1 base and J by 6 bases, leaving 12 bases between them. CDR3 length: 14 residues. The CDR3 DNA is TGTGCCAGCAGTTTATACCGGACATTCCCTGAAGCTTTCTTT. Its translation is CASSLYRTFPEAFF.

J is TRBJ2-1 and V is TRBV10-1; TRBD2 matches at 12 bases. The V gene's germline CDR1 is WNHNN and CDR2 SYGVQD (reference sequence). After removal of 4 bases from V and 5 bases from J, the junction contained 12 bases not matched to a gene. This CDR3 region has 18 residues. CDR3 sequence: CASSVRGGLAGPDNEQFF. CDR3 DNA: TGCGCCAGCAGTGTTAGAGGGGGACTAGCGGGCCCCGACAATGAGCAGTTCTTC.

V gene TRBV6-6 combines with J gene TRBJ2-7, with 9 bases matching TRBD1. Germline CDR1 MNHNY, CDR2 SVGAGI (reference sequence). There are 15 residues in the CDR3. The ends lost 2 bases at V and 2 bases at J; junction bases unmatched: 4. In DNA, the CDR3 is TGTGCCAGCAGTTACCCGGGACAGGGACCCTACGAGCAGTACTTC. Translated: CASSYPGQGPYEQYF.

The CDR3 DNA reads TGCAGCGCCCAGGGGGGGGTCCTCTACGAGCAGTACTTC. The encoded protein is CSAQGGVLYEQYF. This sequence joins TRBV29-1 and TRBJ2-7; either TRBD1 or TRBD2 may supply D (7 bases each). The CDR3 has 13 residues. Germline V gene data show CDR1 as SQVTM and CDR2 as ANQGSEA. The germline V and J ends were trimmed by 7 bases and 3 bases, with 16 bases remaining between them.

The V call is TRBV4-1, the J call TRBJ1-5, with unresolved D. V shed 0 bases and J shed 4 bases, with 13 bases lying between them. There are 16 residues in the CDR3. Germline V CDR1 and CDR2: MGHRA, YSYEKL. The CDR3 spells CASSQDSWLLNQPQHF. The CDR3 nucleotides read TGCGCCAGCAGCCAAGATTCATGGCTGCTAAATCAGCCCCAGCATTTT.

The DNA for the CDR3 is TGTGCCAGCAGCCAAAGTAGCCCTAGCACAGATACGCAGTATTTT. Its translation is CASSQSSPSTDTQYF. This chain links TRBV3-1 (or the pseudogene TRBV3-2) with TRBJ2-3; D unclear. The CDR3 sequence is 15 residues long. V was shortened by 2 bases and J by 0 bases, with 9 bases between the two germline ends. Germline loops: CDR1 LGHDT, CDR2 YNNKEL (reference sequence).

The rearrangement links TRBV18 to TRBJ1-3, with a possible D match to TRBD1 (5 bases). With 3 bases removed from V and 2 bases from J, the gap between germline ends came to 11 bases. Germline CDR1 reads KGHSH; CDR2 reads LQKENI. This CDR3 has 15 amino acids. The chain's CDR3 is CASSPRRDPGNTIYF. The CDR3, as DNA: TGTGCCAGCTCACCCCGCAGGGACCCTGGAAACACCATATATTTT.

V gene TRBV2 combines with J gene TRBJ2-7, with D uncertain. CDR1 is SNHLY, CDR2 FYNNEI, per germline. V was trimmed by 7 bases and J by 3 bases, leaving 7 bases between them. The CDR3 spans 11 residues. The CDR3 spells CASTPNYEQYF. In DNA, the CDR3 is TGTGCCAGCACCCCGAACTACGAGCAGTACTTC.

The chain combines TRBV6-5 with TRBJ1-6; D gene ambiguous. Germline loops: CDR1 MNHEY, CDR2 SVGAGI. The CDR3 is made up of 13 amino acids. Trimming shortened V by 2 bases and J by 7 bases, and 6 bases separated the two germline ends. CDR3 amino acids: CASSYLRNSPLHF. CDR3 sequence (DNA): TGTGCCAGCAGTTACCTAAGGAATTCACCCCTCCACTTT.